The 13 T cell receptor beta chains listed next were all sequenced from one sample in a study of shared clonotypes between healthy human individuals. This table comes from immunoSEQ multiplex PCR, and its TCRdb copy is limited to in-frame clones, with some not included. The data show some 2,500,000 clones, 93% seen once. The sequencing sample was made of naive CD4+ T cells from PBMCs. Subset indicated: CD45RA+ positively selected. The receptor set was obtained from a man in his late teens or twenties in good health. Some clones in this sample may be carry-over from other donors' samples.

The DNA for the CDR3 is TGCGCCAGCAGCCACGGCCTCTACGAGCAGTACTTC. Translation gives CASSHGLYEQYF. The chain has TRBV5-1 and TRBJ2-7; no firm D call. The V gene lost 4 bases and the J gene lost 3 bases, with 8 bases spanning the gap. This CDR3 contains 12 residues. CDR1 and CDR2 from the germline V gene are SGHRS and YFSETQ.

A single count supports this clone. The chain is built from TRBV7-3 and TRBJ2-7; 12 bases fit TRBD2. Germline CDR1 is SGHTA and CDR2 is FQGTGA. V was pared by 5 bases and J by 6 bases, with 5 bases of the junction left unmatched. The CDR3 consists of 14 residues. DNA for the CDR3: TGTGCCAGCAGCAGGACTAGCGGGAACGGCGAGCAGTACTTC. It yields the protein CASSRTSGNGEQYF.

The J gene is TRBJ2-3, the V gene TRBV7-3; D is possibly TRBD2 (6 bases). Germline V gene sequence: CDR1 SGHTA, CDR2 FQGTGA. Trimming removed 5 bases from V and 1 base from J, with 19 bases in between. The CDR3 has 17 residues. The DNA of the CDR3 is TGTGCCAGCAGCCTGAATCCCCCTAGCGTGGGCACAGATACGCAGTATTTT. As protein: CASSLNPPSVGTDTQYF.

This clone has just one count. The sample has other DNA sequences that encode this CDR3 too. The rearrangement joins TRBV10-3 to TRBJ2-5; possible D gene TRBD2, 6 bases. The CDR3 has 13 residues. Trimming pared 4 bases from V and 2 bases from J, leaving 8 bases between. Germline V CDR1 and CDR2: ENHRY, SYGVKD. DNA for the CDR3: TGTGCCATCAGTGGGGCGGGGCAAGAGACCCAGTACTTC. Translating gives CAISGAGQETQYF.

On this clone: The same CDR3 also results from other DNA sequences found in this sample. CDR3: CASSLGQDYGYTF. The CDR3 DNA sequence: TGTGCCAGCAGCTTGGGGCAGGACTATGGCTACACCTTC. The V call is TRBV5-4, the J call TRBJ1-2; D is unresolved. The V and J ends lost 0 bases and 3 bases respectively, with 6 bases between them. Germline loops: CDR1 SGHNT, CDR2 YYREEE (reference sequence). The CDR3 covers 13 residues.

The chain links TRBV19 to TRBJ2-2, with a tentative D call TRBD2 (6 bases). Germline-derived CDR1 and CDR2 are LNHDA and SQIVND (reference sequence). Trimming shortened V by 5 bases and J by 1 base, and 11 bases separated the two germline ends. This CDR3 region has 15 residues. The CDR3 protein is CASSGGALNTGELFF. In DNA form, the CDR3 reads TGTGCCAGTAGTGGCGGGGCCTTGAACACCGGGGAGCTGTTTTTT.

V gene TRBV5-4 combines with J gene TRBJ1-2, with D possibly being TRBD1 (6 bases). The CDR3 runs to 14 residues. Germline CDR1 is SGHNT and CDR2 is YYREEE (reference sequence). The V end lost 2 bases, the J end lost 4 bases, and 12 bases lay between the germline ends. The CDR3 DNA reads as TGTGCCAGCAGCTTCGGGGGGGCCTCCTATGGCTACACCTTC. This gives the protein CASSFGGASYGYTF. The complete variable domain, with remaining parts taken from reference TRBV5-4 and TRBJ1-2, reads ETGVTQSPTHLIKTRGQQVTLRCSSQSGHNTVSWYQQALGQGPQFIFQYYREEENGRGNFPPRFSGLQFPNYSSELNVNALELDDSALYLCASSFGGASYGYTFGSGTRLTVV.

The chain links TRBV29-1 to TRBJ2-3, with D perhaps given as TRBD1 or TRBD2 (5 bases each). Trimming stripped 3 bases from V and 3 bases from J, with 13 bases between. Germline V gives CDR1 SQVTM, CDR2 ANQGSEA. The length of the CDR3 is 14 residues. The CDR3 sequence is CSVDRGGWTDTQYF. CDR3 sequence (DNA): TGCAGCGTTGATAGGGGCGGGTGGACAGATACGCAGTATTTT.

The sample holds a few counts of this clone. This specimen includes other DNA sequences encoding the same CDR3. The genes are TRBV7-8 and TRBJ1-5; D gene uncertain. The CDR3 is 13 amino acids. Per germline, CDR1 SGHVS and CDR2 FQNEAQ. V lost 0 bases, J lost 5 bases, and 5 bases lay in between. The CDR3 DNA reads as TGTGCCAGCAGCTTAGCGCACGATCAGCCCCAGCATTTT. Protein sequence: CASSLAHDQPQHF.

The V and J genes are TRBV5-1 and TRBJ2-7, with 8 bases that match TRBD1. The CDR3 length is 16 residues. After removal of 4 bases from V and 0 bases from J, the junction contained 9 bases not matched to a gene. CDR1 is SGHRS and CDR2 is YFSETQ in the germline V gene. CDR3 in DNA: TGCGCCAGCAGCCAGGGGGCCCTCGGGGGCTCCTACGAGCAGTACTTC. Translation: CASSQGALGGSYEQYF.

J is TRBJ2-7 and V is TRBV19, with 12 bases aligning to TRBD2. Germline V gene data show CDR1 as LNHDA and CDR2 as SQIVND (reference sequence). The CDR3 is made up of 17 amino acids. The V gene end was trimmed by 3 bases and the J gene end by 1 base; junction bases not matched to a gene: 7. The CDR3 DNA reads TGTGCCAGTAGTATGAGGACTAGCGGGACCGTTTCCTACGAGCAGTACTTC. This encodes CASSMRTSGTVSYEQYF.

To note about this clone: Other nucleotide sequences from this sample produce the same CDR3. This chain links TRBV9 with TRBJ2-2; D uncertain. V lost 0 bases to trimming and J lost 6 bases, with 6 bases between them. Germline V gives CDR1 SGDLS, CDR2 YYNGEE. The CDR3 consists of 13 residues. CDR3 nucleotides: TGTGCCAGCAGCGTAGATCTGGCCGGGGAGCTGTTTTTT. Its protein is CASSVDLAGELFF. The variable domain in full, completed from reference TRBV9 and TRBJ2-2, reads DSGVTQTPKHLITATGQRVTLRCSPRSGDLSVYWYQQSLDQGLQFLIQYYNGEERAKGNILERFSAQQFPDLHSELNLSSLELGDSALYFCASSVDLAGELFFGEGSRLTVL.

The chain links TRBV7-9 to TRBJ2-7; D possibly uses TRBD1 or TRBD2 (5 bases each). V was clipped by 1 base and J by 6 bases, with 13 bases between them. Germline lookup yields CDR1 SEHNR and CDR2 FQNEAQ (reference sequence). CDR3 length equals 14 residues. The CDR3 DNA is TGTGCCAGCAGCTTAGGGTCAGGGAGTATCGAGCAGTACTTC. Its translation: CASSLGSGSIEQYF.